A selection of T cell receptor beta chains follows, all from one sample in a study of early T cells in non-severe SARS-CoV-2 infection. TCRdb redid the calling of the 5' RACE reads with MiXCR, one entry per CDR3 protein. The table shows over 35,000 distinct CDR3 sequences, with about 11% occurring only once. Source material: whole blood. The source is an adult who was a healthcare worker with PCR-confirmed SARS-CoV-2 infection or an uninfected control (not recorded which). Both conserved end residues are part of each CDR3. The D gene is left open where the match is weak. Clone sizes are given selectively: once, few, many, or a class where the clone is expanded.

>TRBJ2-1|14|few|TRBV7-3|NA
CASSPQTSYNEQFF
TGTGCCAGCAGCCCCCAAACGTCCTACAATGAGCAGTTCTTC
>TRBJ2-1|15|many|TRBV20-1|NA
CSASPWGRAYNEQFF
TGCAGTGCTAGCCCCTGGGGGCGGGCCTACAATGAGCAGTTCTTC
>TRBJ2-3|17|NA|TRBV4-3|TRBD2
CASSQDASGGATDTQYF
TGCGCCAGCAGCCAAGATGCTAGCGGGGGGGCAACAGATACGCAGTATTTT
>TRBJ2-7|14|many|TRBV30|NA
CARSKAVRPYEQYF
TGTGCCCGTTCGAAGGCCGTCAGGCCCTACGAGCAGTACTTC
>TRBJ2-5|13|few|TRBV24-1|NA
CATRGARGETQYF
TGTGCCACCAGGGGAGCGCGTGGGGAGACCCAGTACTTC
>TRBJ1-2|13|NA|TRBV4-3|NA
CASSQADGYGYTF
TGCGCCAGCAGCCAAGCAGACGGGTATGGCTACACCTTC
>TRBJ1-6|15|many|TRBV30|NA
CAWSTGHLYNSPLHF
TGTGCCTGGAGCACAGGACACCTATATAATTCACCCCTCCACTTT
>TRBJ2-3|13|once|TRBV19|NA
CVGRTTVTDTQYF
TGTGTCGGCCGGACTACCGTTACAGATACGCAGTATTTT
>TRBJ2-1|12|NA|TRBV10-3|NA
CAISGEFNEQFF
TGTGCCATCAGTGGAGAGTTCAATGAGCAGTTCTTC
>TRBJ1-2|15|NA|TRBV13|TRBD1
CASSRLGTGDVGYTF
TGTGCCAGCAGCAGACTTGGCACAGGGGATGTCGGCTACACCTTC
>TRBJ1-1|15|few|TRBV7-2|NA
CASSPRAGAERGAFF
TGTGCCAGCAGCCCCCGGGCAGGGGCGGAACGGGGAGCTTTCTTT
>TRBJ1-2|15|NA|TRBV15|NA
CATSRDAGAAYGYTF
TGTGCCACCAGCAGAGATGCAGGGGCTGCCTATGGCTACACCTTC
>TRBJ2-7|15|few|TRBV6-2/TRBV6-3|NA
CASTVLGGSSYEQYF
TGTGCCAGCACCGTACTTGGGGGAAGCTCCTACGAGCAGTACTTC
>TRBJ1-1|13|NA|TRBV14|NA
CASSQEGTTEAFF
TGTGCCAGCAGCCAAGAGGGTACCACTGAAGCTTTCTTT
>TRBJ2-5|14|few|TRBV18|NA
CASSPGRGQETQYF
TGTGCCAGCTCACCCGGCAGGGGTCAAGAGACCCAGTACTTC
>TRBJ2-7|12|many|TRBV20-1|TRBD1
CSAGDREYEQYF
TGCAGTGCTGGGGACAGAGAATACGAGCAGTACTTC
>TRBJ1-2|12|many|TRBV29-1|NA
CSGTGTGYGYTF
TGCAGCGGGACCGGGACCGGCTATGGCTACACCTTC